Listed below are T cell receptor beta chains from one sample, sequenced in a study of PD-L1 blockade in urothelial cancer. The assay was immunoSEQ multiplex PCR, and TCRdb's table has in-frame clones only and misses some. Of around 40,000 clones listed, approximately 40% are singletons. The source was tumor tissue, collected before atezolizumab (anti-PD-L1) treatment. The receptors were gathered from a man aged 60 to 75 with urothelial cancer. Each CDR3 is given with its conserved first and last residue. The order of the fields is D gene, V gene, clone size, J gene, CDR3 protein, CDR3 DNA. D genes are given only for firm matches. The size of a clone is reported for some rows only, either as once, few or many, or as a class for expanded clones.

d_gene: NA
v_gene: TRBV29-1
abundance: NA
j_gene: TRBJ1-4
CDR3aa: CSVRPTNEKLFF
CDR3nt: TGCAGCGTTAGACCAACTAATGAAAAACTGTTTTTT

d_gene: NA
v_gene: TRBV19
abundance: NA
j_gene: TRBJ2-1
CDR3aa: CASSLEPLLSSYNEQFF
CDR3nt: TGTGCCAGTAGTCTTGAGCCTTTACTCAGCTCCTACAATGAGCAGTTCTTC

d_gene: NA
v_gene: TRBV6-8
abundance: NA
j_gene: TRBJ2-2
CDR3aa: CASSRGLVRGFTGELFF
CDR3nt: TGTGCCAGCAGCCGAGGGTTAGTTCGGGGGTTCACCGGGGAGCTGTTTTTT

d_gene: NA
v_gene: TRBV14
abundance: NA
j_gene: TRBJ1-2
CDR3aa: CASSPGLNYGYTF
CDR3nt: TGTGCCAGCAGCCCAGGACTTAACTATGGCTACACCTTC

d_gene: NA
v_gene: TRBV28
abundance: NA
j_gene: TRBJ2-5
CDR3aa: CASSRTNRETQYF
CDR3nt: TGTGCCAGCAGCCGGACAAACCGAGAGACCCAGTACTTC

d_gene: NA
v_gene: TRBV9
abundance: NA
j_gene: TRBJ1-3
CDR3aa: CASSAQVGAGNTIYF
CDR3nt: TGTGCCAGCAGCGCCCAGGTGGGGGCTGGAAACACCATATATTTT

d_gene: TRBD2
v_gene: TRBV29-1
abundance: few
j_gene: TRBJ2-7
CDR3aa: CSVEGLAGGELYEQYF
CDR3nt: TGCAGCGTTGAGGGACTAGCGGGAGGGGAGCTCTACGAGCAGTACTTC

d_gene: TRBD1
v_gene: TRBV6-7
abundance: few
j_gene: TRBJ1-4
CDR3aa: CASRLGQVLNEKLFF
CDR3nt: TGTGCCAGCAGATTAGGACAGGTACTTAATGAAAAACTGTTTTTT

d_gene: TRBD1
v_gene: TRBV14
abundance: NA
j_gene: TRBJ1-2
CDR3aa: CASRLTGGRGYTF
CDR3nt: TGTGCCAGCAGGCTGACAGGGGGAAGAGGCTACACCTTC

d_gene: NA
v_gene: TRBV4-1
abundance: few
j_gene: TRBJ1-4
CDR3aa: CASSQTAGGEKLFF
CDR3nt: TGCGCCAGCAGCCAAACGGCTGGCGGTGAAAAACTGTTTTTT

d_gene: NA
v_gene: TRBV1
abundance: NA
j_gene: TRBJ2-7
CDR3aa: CASSQVIGREQYF
CDR3nt: TGCGCCAGCAGCCAAGTAATCGGGCGCGAGCAGTACTTC

d_gene: TRBD1
v_gene: TRBV11-3
abundance: NA
j_gene: TRBJ1-4
CDR3aa: CASSFTGAPATNEKLFF
CDR3nt: TGTGCCAGCAGCTTCACAGGGGCGCCGGCAACTAATGAAAAACTGTTTTTT

d_gene: NA
v_gene: TRBV19
abundance: NA
j_gene: TRBJ2-5
CDR3aa: CASSPGVIVETQYF
CDR3nt: TGTGCCAGTAGTCCAGGGGTTATAGTGGAGACCCAGTACTTC

d_gene: NA
v_gene: TRBV19
abundance: NA
j_gene: TRBJ2-7
CDR3aa: CASSIPGHHIPGRYEQYF
CDR3nt: TGTGCCAGTAGTATCCCGGGACACCATATCCCGGGGAGGTACGAGCAGTACTTC

d_gene: NA
v_gene: TRBV10-3
abundance: NA
j_gene: TRBJ2-2
CDR3aa: CAISESSVNTGELFF
CDR3nt: TGTGCCATCAGTGAGTCTAGCGTTAACACCGGGGAGCTGTTTTTT

d_gene: TRBD2
v_gene: TRBV7-7
abundance: many
j_gene: TRBJ2-5
CDR3aa: CASSSRTSGVRETQYF
CDR3nt: TGTGCCAGCAGCTCCCGGACTAGCGGGGTCCGGGAGACCCAGTACTTC

d_gene: NA
v_gene: TRBV11-3
abundance: few
j_gene: TRBJ2-7
CDR3aa: CASSLDVSGGEQYF
CDR3nt: TGTGCCAGCAGCTTAGATGTCAGCGGAGGCGAGCAGTACTTC

d_gene: TRBD2
v_gene: TRBV18
abundance: NA
j_gene: TRBJ2-2
CDR3aa: CASSPRTSGRNTGELFF
CDR3nt: TGTGCCAGCTCACCGCGGACTAGCGGGAGGAACACCGGGGAGCTGTTTTTT

d_gene: TRBD2
v_gene: TRBV5-1
abundance: NA
j_gene: TRBJ2-3
CDR3aa: CASSLWREVRPDTQYF
CDR3nt: TGCGCCAGCAGCTTATGGCGGGAGGTCCGCCCAGATACGCAGTATTTT

d_gene: NA
v_gene: TRBV5-1
abundance: few
j_gene: TRBJ2-7
CDR3aa: CASKRGTDAGYEQYF
CDR3nt: TGCGCCAGCAAAAGGGGGACGGACGCAGGCTACGAGCAGTACTTC

d_gene: NA
v_gene: TRBV14
abundance: NA
j_gene: TRBJ2-6
CDR3aa: CASSLSGAGANVLTF
CDR3nt: TGTGCCAGCAGCCTCTCGGGGGCCGGGGCCAACGTCCTGACTTTC

d_gene: TRBD2
v_gene: TRBV23-1
abundance: many
j_gene: TRBJ2-7
CDR3aa: CASSPGTSGRGLGYEQYF
CDR3nt: TGCGCCAGCAGCCCGGGGACTAGCGGGAGAGGCTTAGGGTACGAGCAGTACTTC

d_gene: TRBD1
v_gene: TRBV19
abundance: NA
j_gene: TRBJ2-3
CDR3aa: CASSITGTGGTDTQYF
CDR3nt: TGTGCCAGTAGTATAACCGGGACAGGGGGCACAGATACGCAGTATTTT

d_gene: TRBD1
v_gene: TRBV6-8
abundance: NA
j_gene: TRBJ1-5
CDR3aa: CASRIQGVRASNQPQHF
CDR3nt: TGTGCCAGCAGGATACAGGGGGTCAGAGCTAGCAATCAGCCCCAGCATTTT

d_gene: NA
v_gene: TRBV5-1
abundance: few
j_gene: TRBJ2-2
CDR3aa: CASSFQGNTGELFF
CDR3nt: TGCGCCAGCAGCTTTCAGGGGAACACCGGGGAGCTGTTTTTT

d_gene: NA
v_gene: TRBV9
abundance: NA
j_gene: TRBJ2-1
CDR3aa: CASSDHLGGEQFF
CDR3nt: TGTGCCAGCAGCGACCACTTGGGTGGTGAGCAGTTCTTC

d_gene: NA
v_gene: TRBV6-8
abundance: few
j_gene: TRBJ2-7
CDR3aa: CASSQGLVGEQYF
CDR3nt: TGTGCCAGCAGTCAGGGACTGGTTGGCGAGCAGTACTTC

d_gene: TRBD2
v_gene: TRBV5-1
abundance: NA
j_gene: TRBJ2-5
CDR3aa: CASSWGTSGVETQYF
CDR3nt: TGCGCCAGCAGCTGGGGGACTAGCGGGGTCGAGACCCAGTACTTC

d_gene: NA
v_gene: TRBV28
abundance: NA
j_gene: TRBJ2-7
CDR3aa: CASSPRTGYEQYF
CDR3nt: TGTGCCAGCAGTCCGCGGACGGGCTACGAGCAGTACTTC

d_gene: NA
v_gene: TRBV30
abundance: NA
j_gene: TRBJ1-5
CDR3aa: CAWSHMVTNNQPQHF
CDR3nt: TGTGCCTGGAGCCATATGGTGACTAACAATCAGCCCCAGCATTTT

d_gene: NA
v_gene: TRBV2
abundance: few
j_gene: TRBJ1-1
CDR3aa: CASSEGGTEAFF
CDR3nt: TGTGCCAGCAGTGAAGGGGGCACTGAAGCTTTCTTT

d_gene: NA
v_gene: TRBV29-1
abundance: NA
j_gene: TRBJ2-3
CDR3aa: CSTLAKSTDTQYF
CDR3nt: TGCAGCACACTGGCGAAAAGCACAGATACGCAGTATTTT

d_gene: NA
v_gene: TRBV7-8
abundance: few
j_gene: TRBJ1-6
CDR3aa: CASSLAGDLLNSPLHF
CDR3nt: TGTGCCAGCAGCTTAGCGGGAGATTTGCTCAATTCACCCCTCCACTTT

d_gene: TRBD2
v_gene: TRBV5-1
abundance: NA
j_gene: TRBJ2-3
CDR3aa: CASSFWSGGGGDTQYF
CDR3nt: TGCGCCAGCAGCTTTTGGAGTGGCGGGGGAGGAGATACGCAGTATTTT

d_gene: NA
v_gene: TRBV19
abundance: NA
j_gene: TRBJ1-5
CDR3aa: CASTRDNNQPQHF
CDR3nt: TGTGCCAGTACCCGGGACAACAATCAGCCCCAGCATTTT

d_gene: NA
v_gene: TRBV1
abundance: few
j_gene: TRBJ2-7
CDR3aa: CASSPLAGGDLGQYF
CDR3nt: TGCGCCAGCAGCCCACTAGCGGGGGGAGATCTAGGGCAGTACTTC

d_gene: TRBD1
v_gene: TRBV28
abundance: few
j_gene: TRBJ2-2
CDR3aa: CASSLTGKGGELFF
CDR3nt: TGTGCCAGCAGTTTGACAGGGAAGGGCGGGGAGCTGTTTTTT

d_gene: NA
v_gene: TRBV14
abundance: NA
j_gene: TRBJ1-3
CDR3aa: CASSALWTGNTIYF
CDR3nt: TGTGCCAGCAGCGCACTCTGGACTGGAAACACCATATATTTT

d_gene: TRBD2
v_gene: TRBV11-3
abundance: few
j_gene: TRBJ2-3
CDR3aa: CASSSGGARDTQYF
CDR3nt: TGTGCCAGCAGCTCGGGGGGGGCAAGAGATACGCAGTATTTT

d_gene: NA
v_gene: TRBV30
abundance: medium-sized
j_gene: TRBJ1-6
CDR3aa: CAWSTKTVQSGNSPLHF
CDR3nt: TGTGCCTGGAGTACCAAGACGGTGCAGAGTGGCAATTCACCCCTCCACTTT

d_gene: NA
v_gene: TRBV7-7
abundance: few
j_gene: TRBJ2-1
CDR3aa: CASSQSLGSNEQFF
CDR3nt: TGTGCCAGCAGCCAATCCCTCGGGAGTAATGAGCAGTTCTTC

d_gene: TRBD1
v_gene: TRBV5-1
abundance: few
j_gene: TRBJ1-4
CDR3aa: CASSWTGTQEKLFF
CDR3nt: TGCGCCAGCAGCTGGACAGGGACTCAGGAAAAACTGTTTTTT

d_gene: NA
v_gene: TRBV28
abundance: NA
j_gene: TRBJ2-5
CDR3aa: CASSLVGYQETQYF
CDR3nt: TGTGCCAGCAGTTTGGTGGGGTACCAAGAGACCCAGTACTTC

d_gene: TRBD1
v_gene: TRBV9
abundance: NA
j_gene: TRBJ2-5
CDR3aa: CASSKTGGGETQYF
CDR3nt: TGTGCCAGCAGCAAAACAGGGGGCGGAGAGACCCAGTACTTC

d_gene: NA
v_gene: TRBV6-7
abundance: NA
j_gene: TRBJ2-1
CDR3aa: CASSYGGEINEQFF
CDR3nt: TGTGCCAGCAGTTATGGGGGAGAGATCAATGAGCAGTTCTTC

d_gene: NA
v_gene: TRBV14
abundance: once
j_gene: TRBJ2-7
CDR3aa: CASSQATAPYEQYF
CDR3nt: TGTGCCAGCAGCCAAGCGACGGCCCCCTACGAGCAGTACTTC

d_gene: NA
v_gene: TRBV6-8
abundance: many
j_gene: TRBJ1-2
CDR3aa: CASSRFIYGYTF
CDR3nt: TGTGCCAGCAGTCGATTTATCTATGGCTACACCTTC

d_gene: NA
v_gene: TRBV6-1
abundance: few
j_gene: TRBJ1-1
CDR3aa: CASSEGGAWTEAFF
CDR3nt: TGTGCCAGCAGTGAAGGGGGGGCGTGGACTGAAGCTTTCTTT

d_gene: TRBD2
v_gene: TRBV4-1
abundance: NA
j_gene: TRBJ2-5
CDR3aa: CASSQDWAGGTQYF
CDR3nt: TGCGCCAGCAGCCAAGATTGGGCGGGGGGGACCCAGTACTTC

d_gene: NA
v_gene: TRBV9
abundance: few
j_gene: TRBJ2-7
CDR3aa: CASSDLFGTKHF
CDR3nt: TGTGCCAGCAGCGACCTTTTCGGGACGAAACATTTC

d_gene: NA
v_gene: TRBV28
abundance: NA
j_gene: TRBJ2-5
CDR3aa: CASSLESAGSLQETQYF
CDR3nt: TGTGCCAGCAGTTTGGAGTCTGCTGGCAGCCTGCAAGAGACCCAGTACTTC

d_gene: NA
v_gene: TRBV28
abundance: few
j_gene: TRBJ1-4
CDR3aa: CASSLSYRGEKLFF
CDR3nt: TGTGCCAGCAGTTTGAGCTATCGTGGTGAAAAACTGTTTTTT

d_gene: TRBD1
v_gene: TRBV29-1
abundance: NA
j_gene: TRBJ1-1
CDR3aa: CSEPGTENTEAFF
CDR3nt: TGCAGCGAGCCCGGGACAGAGAACACTGAAGCTTTCTTT

d_gene: NA
v_gene: TRBV27
abundance: few
j_gene: TRBJ2-3
CDR3aa: CASSSEGDTQYF
CDR3nt: TGTGCTAGCAGCTCTGAGGGGGATACGCAGTATTTT

d_gene: NA
v_gene: TRBV25-1
abundance: once
j_gene: TRBJ1-6
CDR3aa: CASSVRQPTPLHF
CDR3nt: TGTGCCAGCAGTGTTCGACAGCCAACACCCCTCCACTTT